Each of the 18 T cell receptor beta chains below was sequenced from the same sample in a study of blood T cells in healthy people across ages. A second PCR of 7 to 11 cycles used a sample-barcoded 5' primer and a J-beta primer mix. Via MiXCR, TCRdb re-called the 5' RACE reads, giving one row per CDR3 protein. The repertoire has 450,000 to 700,000 distinct CDR3 sequences, 25% to 30% of them found once; the top ten carry around 18%. Material: blood. The receptors derive from a woman aged 70-85 years in good health.

This clonotype has a handful of counts. The chain carries TRBV6-5 and TRBJ1-4; D ambiguous. V gave up 7 bases and J gave up 7 bases, with 13 bases separating them. Germline V CDR1 and CDR2: MNHEY, SVGAGI. This CDR3 region has 13 residues. CDR3 coding DNA: TGTGCCAGCACCAACCGGGTGCGTGAAAAACTGTTTTTT. This encodes CASTNRVREKLFF.

The V and J genes are TRBV5-6 and TRBJ1-1; 7 nucleotides agree with TRBD1. Germline V lookup: CDR1 SGHDT, CDR2 YYEEEE. This CDR3 spans 17 amino acids. Trimming cost V 3 bases and J 2 bases; bases outside gene matches: 13. CDR3 DNA: TGTGCCAGCAGCTCCTATAAGGGGGCCGGGGTAAACACTGAAGCTTTCTTT. This gives the protein CASSSYKGAGVNTEAFF.

This clonotype was seen once. The chain employs TRBV5-6 and TRBJ2-3; D call uncertain. The CDR3 totals 14 residues. Per the germline V gene, CDR1 is SGHDT and CDR2 is YYEEEE. Trimming removed 4 bases at V and 2 bases at J, with 11 bases between. The CDR3 spells CASSAGRNTDTQYF. As DNA, the CDR3 is TGTGCCAGCAGCGCCGGCCGAAACACAGATACGCAGTATTTT.

This clonotype is a singleton in its sample. This rearrangement joins TRBV27 to TRBJ2-2; 7 nucleotides agree with TRBD1. Trimming at V came to 6 bases and at J to 2 bases, leaving 12 bases not matched to a gene. The CDR3 extends over 17 amino acids. The V gene's germline CDR1 is MNHEY and CDR2 SMNVEV (reference sequence). The CDR3 region is CASRNDRVVTNTGELFF. The CDR3 region has the DNA TGTGCCAGCAGGAACGACAGGGTAGTGACCAACACCGGGGAGCTGTTTTTT.

The V and J genes are TRBV12-3 or TRBV12-4 and TRBJ2-2; D not certain. The CDR3 has 15 amino acids. V shed 3 bases and J shed 0 bases, with 8 bases lying between them. As DNA, the CDR3 is TGTGCCAGCAGTTTGACGACCCCGAACACCGGGGAGCTGTTTTTT. Translated: CASSLTTPNTGELFF.

The CDR3 reads CASSRGEGFTSFF. In DNA, the CDR3 is TGTGCCAGCAGCCGAGGGGAGGGTTTTACGTCTTTCTTT. The chain combines TRBV7-2 with TRBJ1-1; a possible D gene is TRBD1 (5 bases). Germline V gene data show CDR1 as SGHTA and CDR2 as FQGNSA. This CDR3 is 13 amino acids long. V was shortened by 5 bases and J by 12 bases, with 19 bases between the two germline ends.

This clonotype has just a few counts. This chain connects TRBV3-1 to TRBJ2-2; the D is unclear. This CDR3 is 14 amino acids long. Germline loops: CDR1 LGHDT, CDR2 YNNKEL (reference sequence). V lost 0 bases and J 8 bases, leaving 10 bases between the germline ends. The CDR3 sequence is CASSQDLYIGELFF. The CDR3 DNA follows: TGTGCCAGCAGCCAAGATTTGTATATTGGGGAGCTGTTTTTT. Full variable domain (remainder filled in from reference TRBV3-1 and TRBJ2-2): DTAVSQTPKYLVTQMGNDKSIKCEQNLGHDTMYWYKQDSKKFLKIMFSYNNKELIINETVPNRFSPKSPDKAHLNLHINSLELGDSAVYFCASSQDLYIGELFFGEGSRLTVL.

The chain employs TRBV7-9 and TRBJ2-3; TRBD1 matches 8 bases. The germline V gene has CDR1 SEHNR and CDR2 FQNEAQ (reference sequence). The CDR3 is 16 residues long. Trimming took 6 bases from V and 2 from J; bases not matched to a gene: 10. The CDR3 reads CASRLSRGRDTDTQYF. CDR3 DNA: TGTGCCAGCAGACTTAGCAGGGGGCGAGACACAGATACGCAGTATTTT.

The J gene is TRBJ1-2, the V gene TRBV4-2; possibly TRBD1 for D (5 bases). V lost 1 base to trimming and J lost 5 bases, with 11 bases between them. Germline CDR1 and CDR2: LGHNA and YNFKEQ. The CDR3 is 14 residues long. CDR3 protein: CASSQGGVTYGYTF. The CDR3 nucleotides read TGTGCCAGCAGCCAAGGGGGGGTTACTTATGGCTACACCTTC.

The chain uses TRBV6-1 and TRBJ2-7; a possible D gene is TRBD1 (7 bases). Deletions cut 1 base from V and 3 bases from J, with 13 bases between. The CDR3 is 15 amino acids. Germline values: CDR1 MNHNS, CDR2 SASEGT. CDR3 bases: TGTGCCAGCAGTGAAGTGGCAGGGGGAGGCTACGAGCAGTACTTC. Protein sequence: CASSEVAGGGYEQYF.

This clonotype has just a few counts. This chain joins TRBV3-1 and TRBJ2-7; TRBD1 matches at 8 bases. The CDR3 spans 15 residues. CDR1 is LGHDT and CDR2 is YNNKEL in the germline V gene (reference sequence). The trim removed 2 bases at V and 2 bases at J, leaving 5 bases unmatched. CDR3: CASSQRQGQAYEQYF. CDR3 nucleotide sequence: TGTGCCAGCAGCCAACGACAGGGGCAAGCCTACGAGCAGTACTTC.

The rearrangement joins TRBV4-2 to TRBJ2-7, with 8 bases identical to TRBD1. Germline CDR1 and CDR2: LGHNA and YNFKEQ. V dropped 0 bases and J dropped 3; count of bases not matched to a gene: 4. The CDR3 is 15 residues long. DNA for the CDR3: TGTGCCAGCAGCCAAGAACCTGACAGGGGCTACGAGCAGTACTTC. It encodes CASSQEPDRGYEQYF.

Only a few counts were recorded for this clonotype. The rearrangement links TRBV6-6 to TRBJ1-1, with no clear D. Germline V gene sequence: CDR1 MNHNY, CDR2 SVGAGI (reference sequence). The CDR3 loop spans 12 amino acids. Trimming took off 3 bases at V and 11 bases at J, with 13 bases between the two ends. CDR3 DNA sequence: TGTGCCAGCAGTTATGAGACGGTGGACGCTTTCTTT. This codes for CASSYETVDAFF.

This clonotype was detected only a few times. The rearrangement links TRBV20-1 to TRBJ1-2; D possibly corresponds to TRBD1 (6 bases). Germline CDR1 reads DFQATT; CDR2 reads SNEGSKA (reference sequence). The germline V and J ends were trimmed by 6 bases and 6 bases, with 14 bases remaining between them. The CDR3 totals 12 residues. CDR3 sequence (DNA): TGCAGTGCCCCGACAGGTGGACATGGCTACACCTTC. Translation: CSAPTGGHGYTF.

This clonotype was picked up a small number of times. The J gene is TRBJ2-1, the V gene TRBV6-2 or TRBV6-3, with 8 positions matching TRBD2. The CDR3 has 20 amino acids. The V gene end was trimmed by 0 bases and the J gene end by 6 bases; junction bases not matched to a gene: 19. The germline V gene encodes CDR1 MNHEY and CDR2 SVGEGT. DNA for the CDR3: TGTGCCAGCAGTTACTCGGGGCGGGGGGCCAGCGGAGTTATTTCCAATGAGCAGTTCTTC. Amino acid sequence: CASSYSGRGASGVISNEQFF.

The genes are TRBV29-1 and TRBJ2-5, with D perhaps given as TRBD1 or TRBD2 (5 bases each). The CDR3 has 10 amino acids. From germline, CDR1 is SQVTM and CDR2 ANQGSEA. V was pared by 7 bases and J by 3 bases, with 6 bases between. The CDR3 here is CSGGEETQYF. DNA for the CDR3: TGCAGCGGAGGGGAAGAGACCCAGTACTTC.

The genes are TRBV11-1 and TRBJ2-7; 8 bases fit TRBD1. The CDR3 contains 14 residues. Germline CDR1 and CDR2: SGHAT and FQDESV (reference sequence). V lost 0 bases and J lost 4; bases outside the gene matches: 2. The CDR3 DNA follows: TGTGCCAGCAGCTTAGCGAGGACAGGGTACGAGCAGTACTTC. This translates into CASSLARTGYEQYF.

This clonotype came up a few times. A much larger clone lies a single base off, so this may be a read error. This chain links TRBV29-1 with TRBJ1-2; D is perhaps TRBD1 (6 bases). Trimming removed 2 bases at V and 3 bases at J, with 13 bases between. The CDR3 has 14 residues. The germline gives CDR1 SQVTM, CDR2 ANQGSEA. The CDR3 DNA follows: TGCAGCGTTGAAAAGGGGGTTGGAGACTATGGCTACACCTTC. Its protein is CSVEKGVGDYGYTF.